The 27 T cell receptor beta chains below come from one sample, sequenced in a study of neurological immune-mediated disorders. TCRdb redid the calling of the 5' RACE reads with MiXCR, one entry per CDR3 protein. The profile shows around 10,000 distinct CDR3 sequences, more than 20% of them singletons. The specimen was CD8+ T cells from blood. The source of these receptors is an older woman with HTLV-1-associated myelopathy (HAM/TSP).

This clonotype was counted many times. The chain joins TRBV3-1 to TRBJ2-2; the match to TRBD1 covers 9 bases. V lost 0 bases to trimming and J lost 3 bases; unmatched junction nucleotides: 5. The CDR3 runs 17 residues. Germline-derived CDR1 and CDR2 are LGHDT and YNNKEL (reference sequence). The CDR3 coding sequence is TGTGCCAGCAGCCAAGATATGGGACAGGGTTACACCGGGGAGCTGTTTTTT. This gives the protein CASSQDMGQGYTGELFF.

This clonotype was seen at least ten times. The rearrangement uses TRBV5-1 and TRBJ1-1; a possible D gene is TRBD1 (6 bases). The CDR3 is 14 residues long. Germline CDR1 is SGHRS and CDR2 is YFSETQ. V was shortened by 2 bases and J by 0 bases, with 8 bases between the two germline ends. Here the CDR3 reads CASSFRGLNTEAFF. The CDR3 region has the DNA TGCGCCAGCAGCTTCAGGGGCCTGAACACTGAAGCTTTCTTT.

In its sample, this clonotype was seen a few times. The gene calls are TRBV19 and TRBJ1-1; D gene uncertain. V dropped 2 bases and J dropped 2 bases, with 9 bases sitting between them. The CDR3 sequence is 14 residues long. The germline V gene encodes CDR1 LNHDA and CDR2 SQIVND (reference sequence). The CDR3, as DNA: TGTGCCAGTAGTATACCGGGAAGTAACACTGAAGCTTTCTTT. This translates into CASSIPGSNTEAFF.

This clonotype was seen at least ten times. The chain carries TRBV9 and TRBJ1-2; D remains ambiguous. The CDR3 runs 12 residues. Trimming stripped 0 bases from V and 8 bases from J, with 8 bases between. Germline V gene lookup returns CDR1 SGDLS and CDR2 YYNGEE. The CDR3 DNA sequence: TGTGCCAGCAGCGTAGGGGCTCGGGGCTACACCTTC. Translating it yields CASSVGARGYTF.

This clonotype showed up many times. The chain uses TRBV20-1 and TRBJ2-2; D call uncertain. This CDR3 contains 13 residues. Germline V gene lookup returns CDR1 DFQATT and CDR2 SNEGSKA (reference sequence). Trimming shortened V by 0 bases and J by 7 bases, and 9 bases separated the two germline ends. The CDR3 bases are TGCAGTGCTAGAGATATAGGCGGCGGGGAGCTGTTTTTT. Its translation is CSARDIGGGELFF.

This clonotype was counted at least ten times. The rearrangement uses TRBV29-1 and TRBJ1-2, with 9 nucleotides matching TRBD1. The CDR3 is 13 amino acids. Per germline, CDR1 SQVTM and CDR2 ANQGSEA. The ends lost 6 bases at V and 4 bases at J; junction bases unmatched: 6. The CDR3 DNA reads as TGCAGCGTCCCGGACAGGGGCCTCTATGGCTACACCTTC. Its protein is CSVPDRGLYGYTF.

This clonotype was counted many times. The chain has TRBV6-5 and TRBJ1-2, with TRBD1 matching 7 bases. V lost 6 bases to trimming and J lost 5 bases; unmatched junction nucleotides: 9. CDR3 length equals 14 residues. The germline gives CDR1 MNHEY, CDR2 SVGAGI. The CDR3 loop is CASSYDRDRYGYTF. For the CDR3, the DNA is TGTGCCAGCAGCTACGACCGGGACAGATATGGCTACACCTTC.

This clonotype was counted ten times or more. The V and J genes are TRBV27 and TRBJ1-6; D is possibly TRBD1 (6 bases). The CDR3 runs 14 residues. V was trimmed by 1 base and J by 10 bases, leaving 11 bases between them. The V gene's germline CDR1 is MNHEY and CDR2 SMNVEV (reference sequence). CDR3 loop: CASSLLQGHSPLHF. The CDR3 DNA sequence: TGTGCCAGCAGTTTATTACAGGGACACTCACCCCTCCACTTT.

This clonotype was counted many times. The chain is built from TRBV20-1 and TRBJ2-7; D is undetermined. The CDR3 contains 14 residues. V dropped 0 bases and J dropped 1 base, with 10 bases sitting between them. The germline V gene encodes CDR1 DFQATT and CDR2 SNEGSKA (reference sequence). CDR3 bases: TGCAGTGCTAGAGATGCCGTCACTTCCTACGAGCAGTACTTC. Protein sequence: CSARDAVTSYEQYF.

Many counts were recorded for this clonotype. The chain couples TRBV6-1 to TRBJ2-7; D remains ambiguous. Germline V lookup: CDR1 MNHNS, CDR2 SASEGT. CDR3 length equals 14 residues. V shed 4 bases and J shed 3 bases, with 13 bases lying between them. The CDR3 protein is CASSGLGWGYEQYF. The CDR3 nucleotides are TGTGCCAGCAGTGGCCTCGGTTGGGGCTACGAGCAGTACTTC.

This clonotype is medium-sized (0.01 to 0.1%). V and J are TRBV20-1 and TRBJ1-1; 8 bases match TRBD1. Per germline, CDR1 DFQATT and CDR2 SNEGSKA (reference sequence). The CDR3 contains 13 residues. V gave up 6 bases and J gave up 5 bases; unmatched junction bases: 8. The CDR3 is CSAKTGEETEAFF. In DNA, the CDR3 is TGCAGTGCAAAGACAGGGGAGGAGACTGAAGCTTTCTTT.

Comments on this clonotype: Germline is not matched at one junction end, which may reflect a read error. Written as DNA, the CDR3 is TGTGTCAGCATGGGACAGAATAACTATGGCTACACCTTC. Its translation: CVSMGQNNYGYTF. This chain uses TRBV9 with TRBJ1-2, with 7 bases lining up with TRBD1. The V gene's germline CDR1 is SGDLS and CDR2 YYNGEE. The length of the CDR3 is 13 residues.

By sample share, this clonotype is medium-sized. The rearrangement joins TRBV5-1 to TRBJ1-1, with TRBD1 as a possible D gene (6 bases). The CDR3 extends over 12 amino acids. Germline V CDR1 and CDR2: SGHRS, YFSETQ. V lost 2 bases and J lost 7, with 9 bases in between. CDR3 nucleotide sequence: TGCGCCAGCAGCTTAACAGGGTATGAAGCTTTCTTT. It codes for CASSLTGYEAFF.

By share, this clonotype counts as medium-sized. J is TRBJ2-5 and V is TRBV20-1, with a possible D match to TRBD1 (6 bases). The CDR3 has 15 residues. The ends were cut back, 6 bases at V and 4 bases at J, with 21 bases in the middle. Per germline, CDR1 DFQATT and CDR2 SNEGSKA (reference sequence). The CDR3 DNA is TGCAGTGCGGAATTATCTAGATGGGGGCGAGAGACCCAGTACTTC. Encoded protein: CSAELSRWGRETQYF.

This clonotype was picked up many times. V gene TRBV5-1 combines with J gene TRBJ1-2, with D possibly TRBD1 on 5 matching bases. The germline CDR1 and CDR2 sequences are SGHRS and YFSETQ. There are 13 residues in the CDR3. Trimming removed 4 bases at V and 2 bases at J, with 9 bases between. CDR3 coding DNA: TGCGCCAGCAGCGGAGGGGACAACTATGGCTACACCTTC. The encoded protein is CASSGGDNYGYTF. Supplemented by reference TRBV5-1 and TRBJ1-2, the full variable domain reads KAGVTQTPRYLIKTRGQQVTLSCSPISGHRSVSWYQQTPGQGLQFLFEYFSETQRNKGNFPGRFSGRQFSNSRSEMNVSTLELGDSALYLCASSGGDNYGYTFGSGTRLTVV.

The rearrangement joins TRBV3-1 to TRBJ2-5; no clear D gene. Trimming pared 3 bases from V and 5 bases from J, leaving 10 bases between. Per germline, CDR1 LGHDT and CDR2 YNNKEL (reference sequence). The CDR3 has 13 amino acids. The CDR3 here is CASSHPGRETQYF. CDR3 sequence (DNA): TGTGCCAGCAGCCATCCAGGCCGGGAGACCCAGTACTTC.

By frequency in the sample, this clonotype is medium-sized (0.01 to 0.1%). J is TRBJ2-7 and V is TRBV5-1, with D possibly matching TRBD1 (5 bases). V lost 1 base, J lost 3 bases, and 14 bases lay in between. The CDR3 runs 15 residues. CDR1 and CDR2 (germline): SGHRS, YFSETQ. As DNA, the CDR3 is TGCGCCAGCAGCTTGAGGGGCCAGGGCATCTACGAGCAGTACTTC. Its protein product is CASSLRGQGIYEQYF.

This clonotype appeared many times. This chain joins TRBV5-1 and TRBJ2-2; tentative D call: TRBD1 (7 bases). The CDR3 runs 15 residues. From germline, CDR1 is SGHRS and CDR2 YFSETQ. V lost 7 bases and J lost 4, with 17 bases in between. The CDR3 DNA sequence: TGCGCCAGCCGCGGGCCAGGGGGGAGCACCGGGGAGCTGTTTTTT. Protein sequence: CASRGPGGSTGELFF.

This clonotype was recorded many times. The chain recombines TRBV29-1 with TRBJ1-1; no reliable D call. The V gene lost 1 base and the J gene lost 8 bases, with 8 bases spanning the gap. This CDR3 contains 11 residues. The germline CDR1 and CDR2 sequences are SQVTM and ANQGSEA. This chain's CDR3 is CSVEVLVEAFF. The CDR3 DNA reads as TGCAGCGTTGAAGTTTTGGTGGAAGCTTTCTTT.

This clonotype was observed many times. J is TRBJ2-1 and V is TRBV20-1, with D maybe TRBD2 (5 bases). The CDR3 contains 14 residues. The V and J ends lost 5 bases and 10 bases respectively, with 21 bases between them. Looked up from germline, CDR1 is DFQATT and CDR2 is SNEGSKA (reference sequence). The CDR3 DNA reads as TGCAGTGCTTACCCGGACCTACTAGTTAAAGAGCAGTTCTTC. Its protein product is CSAYPDLLVKEQFF.

There are many counts of this clonotype. The chain couples TRBV20-1 to TRBJ1-1; possible D gene TRBD1, 5 bases. The CDR3 covers 15 residues. Trimming cost V 5 bases and J 6 bases, with 22 bases left between them. Germline loops: CDR1 DFQATT, CDR2 SNEGSKA (reference sequence). CDR3: CSASNLDTDLSEAFF. Written as DNA, the CDR3 is TGCAGTGCTTCTAACCTGGACACCGATCTCTCTGAAGCTTTCTTT.

This clonotype was recorded at least ten times. The chain employs TRBV5-1 and TRBJ2-1; the match to TRBD2 covers 7 bases. V dropped 0 bases and J dropped 2; count of bases not matched to a gene: 2. Germline CDR1 is SGHRS and CDR2 is YFSETQ. This CDR3 region has 15 residues. The DNA for the CDR3 is TGCGCCAGCAGCTTGGGCGGGACTACCTACAATGAGCAGTTCTTC. Residues: CASSLGGTTYNEQFF.

This clonotype was recorded only once. The genes are TRBV7-9 and TRBJ2-3; D not resolved. Germline loops: CDR1 SEHNR, CDR2 FQNEAQ (reference sequence). The CDR3 consists of 11 residues. The CDR3 reads CAISGTDTQYF. The CDR3, as DNA: TGTGCTATCAGCGGCACAGATACGCAGTATTTT.

This clonotype was counted many times. This chain links TRBV7-6 with TRBJ2-7; D is uncertain. The CDR3 contains 13 residues. Trimming left V 0 bases short and J 5 bases short, with 8 bases between. Germline CDR1 SGHVS, CDR2 FNYEAQ. Here the CDR3 reads CASSLAGFDEQYF. The DNA of the CDR3 is TGTGCCAGCAGCTTAGCTGGGTTCGACGAGCAGTACTTC.

In its sample, this clonotype was seen many times. The chain uses TRBV5-1 and TRBJ2-3; 9 nucleotides match TRBD1. This CDR3 contains 19 residues. Germline CDR1 reads SGHRS; CDR2 reads YFSETQ. The J segment lost 2 bases and the V segment lost 4 bases, leaving 17 bases of the junction unmatched. The CDR3 DNA reads as TGCGCCAGCAGCGCACACAGGGGGCAGACTAGCACCCCCACAGATACGCAGTATTTT. Amino acid sequence: CASSAHRGQTSTPTDTQYF.

This clonotype was observed many times. The J gene is TRBJ2-1, the V gene TRBV4-1; 8 bases line up with TRBD1. Germline V gene sequence: CDR1 MGHRA, CDR2 YSYEKL. The CDR3 is 15 amino acids. V was clipped by 4 bases and J by 3 bases; unmatched bases: 5. CDR3 amino acids: CASSPGQEIYNEQFF. The DNA of the CDR3 is TGCGCCAGCAGCCCGGGACAGGAAATCTACAATGAGCAGTTCTTC.

This clonotype was seen at least ten times. For the CDR3, the DNA is TGTGCCAGCATGGGGGACAGGGACGAGCAGTACTTC. It is translated as CASMGDRDEQYF. The rearrangement links TRBV28 to TRBJ2-7; 9 positions agree with TRBD1. Germline CDR1 MDHEN, CDR2 SYDVKM. V was pared by 7 bases and J by 5 bases, with 3 bases of the junction left unmatched. There are 12 residues in the CDR3.